Below are 20 T cell receptor beta chains sequenced from a single sample in a study of T cell changes during pregnancy in multiple sclerosis. TCRdb's table, derived via immunoSEQ multiplex PCR, lists solely in-frame clones and lacks some. The data show over 30,000 clones, with 88% seen just once and approximately 1.2% held by the top ten. The sample here was CD4+ T cells from peripheral blood mononuclear cells, taken before pregnancy. These receptors all come from a female donor with multiple sclerosis, enrolled in a pregnancy study.

This chain connects TRBV19 to TRBJ1-2; 8 bases match TRBD1. V lost 1 base to trimming and J lost 2 bases; unmatched junction nucleotides: 3. Germline lookup yields CDR1 LNHDA and CDR2 SQIVND (reference sequence). This CDR3 spans 15 amino acids. The CDR3 protein is CASSIGQGANYGYTF. As DNA, the CDR3 is TGTGCCAGTAGTATAGGCCAGGGGGCGAACTATGGCTACACCTTC. The variable domain in full, with the rest retrieved from reference TRBV19 and TRBJ1-2, is DGGITQSPKYLFRKEGQNVTLSCEQNLNHDAMYWYRQDPGQGLRLIYYSQIVNDFQKGDIAEGYSVSREKKESFPLTVTSAQKNPTAFYLCASSIGQGANYGYTFGSGTRLTVV.

This rearrangement joins TRBV4-2 to TRBJ1-5, with D possibly being TRBD1 (5 bases). Germline CDR1 LGHNA, CDR2 YNFKEQ. V lost 0 bases to trimming and J lost 5 bases, with 11 bases between them. This CDR3 is 15 amino acids long. Written as DNA, the CDR3 is TGTGCCAGCAGCCAAGATGTGGGGCCCGATCAGCCCCAGCATTTT. Protein product: CASSQDVGPDQPQHF.

V is TRBV5-1 and J is TRBJ2-5; the D is unclear. This CDR3 comprises 11 residues. Deletions cut 4 bases from V and 2 bases from J, with 3 bases between. Looked up from germline, CDR1 is SGHRS and CDR2 is YFSETQ. CDR3 residues: CASSIQETQYF. The CDR3 nucleotides are TGCGCCAGCAGCATACAAGAGACCCAGTACTTC.

The chain couples TRBV2 to TRBJ1-4; 8 bases are a match to TRBD1. CDR1 and CDR2 (germline): SNHLY, FYNNEI. The junction had 0 bases not matched to a gene; V was cut back by 1 base and J by 5 bases. This CDR3 comprises 14 residues. CDR3 protein: CASSEGTGNEKLFF. As DNA, the CDR3 is TGTGCCAGCAGTGAAGGGACAGGGAATGAAAAACTGTTTTTT.

The chain employs TRBV5-1 and TRBJ2-1; D might be TRBD2 (6 bases). CDR1 is SGHRS and CDR2 is YFSETQ in the germline V gene. Deletions cut 1 base from V and 9 bases from J, with 14 bases between. The CDR3 has 14 residues. The CDR3 sequence: CASSLWVGAGEQFF. The CDR3 DNA reads TGCGCCAGCAGCTTGTGGGTGGGAGCGGGTGAGCAGTTCTTC.

The rearrangement uses TRBV7-9 and TRBJ2-3; 9 bases agree with TRBD2. Germline CDR1 is SEHNR and CDR2 is FQNEAQ (reference sequence). CDR3 length: 16 residues. Losses at the gene ends were 0 bases for V and 5 bases for J; bases not matched to a gene: 6. The CDR3 DNA sequence: TGTGCCAGCAGCTTAGCCGCGGGAGGGGGTCGAGATACGCAGTATTTT. As protein: CASSLAAGGGRDTQYF. The complete variable domain, with remaining parts taken from reference TRBV7-9 and TRBJ2-3, reads DTGVSQNPRHKITKRGQNVTFRCDPISEHNRLYWYRQTLGQGPEFLTYFQNEAQLEKSRLLSDRFSAERPKGSFSTLEIQRTEQGDSAMYLCASSLAAGGGRDTQYFGPGTRLTVL.

J is TRBJ2-1 and V is TRBV7-2; D gene unclear. The V gene lost 2 bases and the J gene lost 7 bases, with 6 bases spanning the gap. Germline CDR1 is SGHTA and CDR2 is FQGNSA. There are 12 residues in the CDR3. The CDR3 protein is CASSLTGNEQFF. The CDR3 region has the DNA TGTGCCAGCAGCTTAACGGGTAATGAGCAGTTCTTC.

The chain has TRBV19 and TRBJ1-1, with D possibly matching TRBD1 (6 bases). Germline CDR1 and CDR2: LNHDA and SQIVND (reference sequence). V was trimmed by 5 bases and J by 3 bases, leaving 13 bases between them. The CDR3 covers 14 residues. The CDR3 is CASSWGRGDTEAFF. The CDR3 region has the DNA TGTGCCAGTAGTTGGGGCAGGGGAGACACTGAAGCTTTCTTT.

V gene TRBV25-1 combines with J gene TRBJ2-7; 10 bases match TRBD2. CDR1 is MGHDK, CDR2 SYGVNS, per germline. V gave up 6 bases and J gave up 3 bases; unmatched junction bases: 5. This CDR3 is 14 amino acids long. The CDR3 region has the DNA TGTGCCAGCAGCGCTAGCGGGAGTCTCTACGAGCAGTACTTC. It translates to CASSASGSLYEQYF.

This sequence joins TRBV28 and TRBJ2-1; weak D call: TRBD1 (6 bases). Germline V gene data show CDR1 as MDHEN and CDR2 as SYDVKM. This CDR3 spans 16 amino acids. V was clipped by 7 bases and J by 2 bases, with 18 bases between them. CDR3 sequence (DNA): TGTGCCAGCACCAAAACCCGGGACACCCCCTACAATGAGCAGTTCTTC. This sequence encodes CASTKTRDTPYNEQFF.

The chain couples TRBV6-5 to TRBJ1-1, with D tentatively TRBD1 (6 bases). CDR1 and CDR2 (germline): MNHEY, SVGAGI. Trimming took 2 bases from V and 5 from J, leaving 15 bases between them. This CDR3 spans 15 amino acids. CDR3 DNA: TGTGCCAGCAGTTACGGACAGACGATGGGTACTGAAGCTTTCTTT. This encodes CASSYGQTMGTEAFF.

This sequence joins TRBV6-1 and TRBJ1-2; D is undetermined. Germline V CDR1 and CDR2: MNHNS, SASEGT. The ends were cut back, 7 bases at V and 6 bases at J, with 15 bases in the middle. This CDR3 region has 13 residues. The CDR3 DNA reads TGTGCCAGCACCCCGCGGAGGGAGCATGGCTACACCTTC. It is translated as CASTPRREHGYTF.

The J gene is TRBJ2-6, the V gene TRBV7-9; perhaps TRBD1 as D (5 bases). CDR1 is SEHNR, CDR2 FQNEAQ, per germline (reference sequence). The CDR3 loop spans 16 amino acids. V lost 5 bases, J lost 0 bases, and 11 bases lay in between. The CDR3 here is CASSPAGHSGANVLTF. The CDR3 DNA reads as TGTGCCAGCAGCCCGGCAGGGCACTCTGGGGCCAACGTCCTGACTTTC. The complete variable domain, with remaining parts taken from reference TRBV7-9 and TRBJ2-6, reads DTGVSQNPRHKITKRGQNVTFRCDPISEHNRLYWYRQTLGQGPEFLTYFQNEAQLEKSRLLSDRFSAERPKGSFSTLEIQRTEQGDSAMYLCASSPAGHSGANVLTFGAGSRLTVL.

This chain links TRBV21-1 with TRBJ1-2; TRBD1, the D gene given by the table, was not confirmed from the DNA. TRBV21-1 constitutes a pseudogene. This CDR3 has 16 residues. CDR3 protein: CASSKGGQGAVYGYTF. CDR3 nucleotide sequence: TGTGCCAGCAGCAAAGGGGGGCAGGGGGCGGTTTATGGCTACACCTTC.

In nucleotides, the CDR3 is TGTGCCATCAGTGAGGGGGACAGTAGCACAGATACGCAGTATTTT. It yields the protein CAISEGDSSTDTQYF. The rearrangement links TRBV10-3 to TRBJ2-3; TRBD1 agrees at 7 bases. CDR3 length equals 15 residues. Germline V gene sequence: CDR1 ENHRY, CDR2 SYGVKD. V lost 2 bases to trimming and J lost 0 bases; unmatched junction nucleotides: 2.

The chain employs TRBV11-2 and TRBJ2-5, with 11 positions matching TRBD2. Losses at the gene ends were 10 bases for V and 0 bases for J; bases not matched to a gene: 4. Germline assignment: CDR1 SGHAT and CDR2 FQNNGV. The CDR3 is made up of 14 amino acids. The CDR3 DNA follows: TGTGCCACTAAGGGACTAGCGGACCAAGAGACCCAGTACTTC. Translating gives CATKGLADQETQYF.

V gene TRBV5-1 combines with J gene TRBJ2-1; D unresolved. From germline, CDR1 is SGHRS and CDR2 YFSETQ. This CDR3 is 15 amino acids long. V was pared by 0 bases and J by 6 bases, with 13 bases between. CDR3 loop: CASSLEEALLNEQFF. CDR3 sequence (DNA): TGCGCCAGCAGCTTGGAAGAGGCGTTACTCAATGAGCAGTTCTTC. Filled out from reference TRBV5-1 and TRBJ2-1, the complete variable domain reads KAGVTQTPRYLIKTRGQQVTLSCSPISGHRSVSWYQQTPGQGLQFLFEYFSETQRNKGNFPGRFSGRQFSNSRSEMNVSTLELGDSALYLCASSLEEALLNEQFFGPGTRLTVL.

The chain employs TRBV5-1 and TRBJ2-7, with 8 bases fitting TRBD1. This CDR3 spans 15 amino acids. V lost 4 bases to trimming and J lost 0 bases; unmatched junction nucleotides: 6. Germline loops: CDR1 SGHRS, CDR2 YFSETQ. CDR3 residues: CASSAGQASSYEQYF. The CDR3 bases are TGCGCCAGCAGCGCGGGACAGGCGAGCTCCTACGAGCAGTACTTC.

In regard to this clone: Other DNA sequences in the sample encode the same CDR3. This chain uses TRBV29-1 with TRBJ2-1; tentative D call: TRBD2 (5 bases). V was trimmed by 6 bases and J by 10 bases, leaving 16 bases between them. The germline V gene encodes CDR1 SQVTM and CDR2 ANQGSEA. The CDR3 loop spans 12 amino acids. CDR3 sequence: CSVTRTGEEQFF. CDR3 bases: TGCAGCGTGACCCGAACTGGGGAGGAGCAGTTCTTC.

The genes are TRBV9 and TRBJ2-3; D not resolved. The CDR3 contains 14 residues. V shed 0 bases and J shed 2 bases, with 7 bases lying between them. Germline lookup yields CDR1 SGDLS and CDR2 YYNGEE. CDR3 protein: CASSVGLFTDTQYF. DNA for the CDR3: TGTGCCAGCAGCGTAGGGCTTTTCACAGATACGCAGTATTTT.